This T cell receptor beta chain was captured in a study of metastatic and nonmetastatic thyroid tumors. On the study more broadly: Where malignant and benign thyroid patients were concerned, repertoires were compared across blood and tumor or nodule tissue.

TCRdb recomputed clones from the PCR reads via MiXCR. The data contain about 27,000 clones, approximately 16% of them singletons. There are many counts of this clone. Its antigen is still unknown. Overall study results and limits: Versus benign nodules, malignant thyroid tumors reportedly had significantly higher TCR beta diversity, in blood and tumor.

The V and J ends lost 3 bases and 3 bases respectively, with 11 bases between them. CDR3 length equals 13 residues. CDR1 is GTSNPN, CDR2 SVGIG, per germline (reference sequence). All patients were treatment-naive before thyroid surgery. The receptor comes from a male donor with papillary thyroid cancer or a benign thyroid nodule (not recorded which). Some clones in this sample may be carry-over from other donors' samples. The chain joins TRBV30 to TRBJ1-2; possibly TRBD1 for D (5 bases). Sequencing used blood. The CDR3 DNA follows: TGTGCCTGGAGCTGGGGAGGGGACTATGGCTACACCTTC. This sequence encodes CAWSWGGDYGYTF.